These 6 T cell receptor beta chains were all obtained from the same sample, sequenced in a study of blood T cell repertoires in COVID-19. The protocol was immunoSEQ multiplex PCR, while the TCRdb copy is restricted to in-frame clones and leaves out a portion. The table includes over 95,000 clones, 85% detected once. Sequenced material: peripheral blood. The source is a man in his forties or fifties with acute or convalescent COVID-19.

The V and J genes are TRBV5-8 and TRBJ2-3; 11 nucleotides match TRBD2. Trimming at V came to 7 bases and at J to 3 bases, leaving 7 bases not matched to a gene. The CDR3 covers 15 residues. CDR1 is SGHTS, CDR2 YDEGEE, per germline. The CDR3 DNA reads as TGTGCCAGCCCCTCGGCTAGCGGGGGGACAGATACGCAGTATTTT. Translation: CASPSASGGTDTQYF. The whole variable domain, remainder taken from reference TRBV5-8 and TRBJ2-3, is EAGVTQSPTHLIKTRGQQATLRCSPISGHTSVYWYQQALGLGLQFLLWYDEGEERNRGNFPPRFSGRQFPNYSSELNVNALELEDSALYLCASPSASGGTDTQYFGPGTRLTVL.

This clone has a handful of counts. The J gene is TRBJ2-1, the V gene TRBV19, with D possibly being TRBD2 (7 bases). Trimming stripped 1 base from V and 6 bases from J, with 13 bases between. The germline gives CDR1 LNHDA, CDR2 SQIVND (reference sequence). The CDR3 covers 15 residues. The CDR3 is CASSIVAGAGNEQFF. CDR3 DNA sequence: TGTGCCAGTAGTATAGTGGCGGGGGCCGGCAATGAGCAGTTCTTC.

In DNA form, the CDR3 reads TGTGCCAGCAGCTTATTGGGCTCCTTAAGCTCCTACGAGCAGTACTTC. It is translated as CASSLLGSLSSYEQYF. The rearrangement uses TRBV7-8 and TRBJ2-7; D is unresolved. The V and J ends lost 2 bases and 0 bases respectively, with 14 bases between them. Germline lookup yields CDR1 SGHVS and CDR2 FQNEAQ. CDR3 length: 16 amino acids.

This clone was counted once. The genes are TRBV18 and TRBJ2-2; 9 positions match TRBD2. V lost 3 bases, J lost 0 bases, and 8 bases stayed unmatched. The germline CDR1 and CDR2 sequences are KGHSH and LQKENI. The CDR3 sequence is 18 residues long. In DNA, the CDR3 is TGTGCCAGCTCACCGCTAGTAGCGGGGGATGCGAACACCGGGGAGCTGTTTTTT. This codes for CASSPLVAGDANTGELFF.

The chain has TRBV10-2 and TRBJ1-3; D remains ambiguous. V lost 4 bases, J lost 0 bases, and 7 bases lay in between. CDR1 and CDR2 from the germline V gene are WSHSY and SAAADI. This CDR3 is built from 14 residues. CDR3 region: CASSGGNSGNTIYF. CDR3 sequence (DNA): TGCGCCAGCAGTGGCGGCAACTCTGGAAACACCATATATTTT.

The chain is built from TRBV5-1 and TRBJ2-3, with 9 bases fitting TRBD2. This CDR3 has 16 amino acids. V was pared by 4 bases and J by 4 bases, with 10 bases of the junction left unmatched. Germline V lookup: CDR1 SGHRS, CDR2 YFSETQ. The CDR3 protein is CASSATSGFISDTQYF. CDR3 coding DNA: TGCGCCAGCAGCGCCACTAGCGGGTTCATCTCAGATACGCAGTATTTT.